This T cell receptor (beta chain) was profiled in a study of Ad26.COV2.S vaccination and SARS-CoV-2 variants. Whole-study context: Recipients of Ad26.COV2.S got it intramuscularly, once or twice 56 days apart. Study outcomes and limitations: Placebo and vaccine recipients had non-spike TCR breadth that was similar.

The repertoire was sequenced with immunoSEQ multiplex PCR; TCRdb's copy has only in-frame clones and lacks some. The table records approximately 300,000 clones, roughly 84% of them present only once. A remark on this clone: What it binds is unknown.

The treatment: some 20 received Ad26.COV2.S at low or high dose, single or two shots; a few received placebo; per-sample allocation not given. It was on day 63 after the first vaccine or placebo injection that samples were taken. The TCR sequence derives from a person between 18 and 65 years old who received the Ad26.COV2.S COVID-19 vaccine or a placebo. The specimen was peripheral blood, collected in a trial of Ad26.COV2.S vaccine versus placebo.

CDR3 nucleotides: TGTGCCAGCAGCTTCGGGACTAGCGGGCGGTGCTCTGGGGCCAACGTCCTGACTTTC. Amino acid sequence: CASSFGTSGRCSGANVLTF. The rearrangement uses TRBV12-1 and TRBJ2-6; TRBD2 reflects the table's D call only, with no check against the DNA. TRBV12-1 is deemed a pseudogene. This CDR3 is 19 amino acids long.